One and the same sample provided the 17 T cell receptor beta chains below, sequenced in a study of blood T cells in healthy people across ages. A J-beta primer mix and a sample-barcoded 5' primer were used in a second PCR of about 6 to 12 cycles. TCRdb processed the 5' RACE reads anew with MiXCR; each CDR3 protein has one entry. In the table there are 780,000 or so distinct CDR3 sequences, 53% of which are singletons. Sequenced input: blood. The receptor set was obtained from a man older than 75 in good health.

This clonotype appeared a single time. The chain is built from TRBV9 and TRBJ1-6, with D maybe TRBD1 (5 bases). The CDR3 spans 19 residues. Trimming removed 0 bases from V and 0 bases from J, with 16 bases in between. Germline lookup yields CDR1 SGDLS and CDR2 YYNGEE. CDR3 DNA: TGTGCCAGCAGCGTAGAACCAGGGTTGAGTAGCTCCTATAATTCACCCCTCCACTTT. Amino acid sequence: CASSVEPGLSSSYNSPLHF. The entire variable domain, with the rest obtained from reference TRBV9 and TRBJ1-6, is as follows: DSGVTQTPKHLITATGQRVTLRCSPRSGDLSVYWYQQSLDQGLQFLIQYYNGEERAKGNILERFSAQQFPDLHSELNLSSLELGDSALYFCASSVEPGLSSSYNSPLHFGNGTRLTVT.

CDR3 DNA sequence: TGTGCCAGCTCAGGGTACCAAGAGACCCAGTACTTC. It yields the protein CASSGYQETQYF. V gene TRBV6-6 combines with J gene TRBJ2-5, with D tentatively TRBD1 (5 bases). V lost 8 bases to trimming and J lost 0 bases, with 7 bases between them. CDR1 is MNHNY and CDR2 is SVGAGI in the germline V gene (reference sequence). The CDR3 sequence is 12 residues long.

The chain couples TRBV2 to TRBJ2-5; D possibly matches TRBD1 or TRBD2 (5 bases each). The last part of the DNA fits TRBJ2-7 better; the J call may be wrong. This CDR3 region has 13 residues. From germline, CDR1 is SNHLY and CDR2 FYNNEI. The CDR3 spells CASLRDRGNEQYF. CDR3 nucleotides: TGTGCCAGCCTCCGGGACCGAGGGAACGAGCAGTACTTC.

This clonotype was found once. In DNA, the CDR3 is TGCAGTGCTAGAAATCCCCGGGGCGGGGAAAACATTCAGTACTTC. It translates to CSARNPRGGENIQYF. This chain uses TRBV20-1 with TRBJ2-4, with D possibly matching TRBD2 (6 bases). Germline V lookup: CDR1 DFQATT, CDR2 SNEGSKA (reference sequence). CDR3 length equals 15 residues. V was clipped by 2 bases and J by 5 bases, with 16 bases between them.

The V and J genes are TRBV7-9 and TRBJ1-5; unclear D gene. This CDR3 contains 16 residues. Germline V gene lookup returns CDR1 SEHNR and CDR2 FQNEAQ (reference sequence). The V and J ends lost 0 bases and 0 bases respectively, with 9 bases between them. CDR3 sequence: CASSLATTVSNQPQHF. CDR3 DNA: TGTGCCAGCAGCTTAGCGACGACTGTTAGCAATCAGCCCCAGCATTTT.

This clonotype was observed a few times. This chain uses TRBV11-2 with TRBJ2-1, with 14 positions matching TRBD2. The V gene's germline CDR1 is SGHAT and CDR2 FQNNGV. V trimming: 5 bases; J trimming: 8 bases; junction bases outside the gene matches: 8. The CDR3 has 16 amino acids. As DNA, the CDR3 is TGTGCCAGCAGCACGCGGACTAGCGGGAGGATCCATGAGCAGTTCTTC. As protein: CASSTRTSGRIHEQFF.

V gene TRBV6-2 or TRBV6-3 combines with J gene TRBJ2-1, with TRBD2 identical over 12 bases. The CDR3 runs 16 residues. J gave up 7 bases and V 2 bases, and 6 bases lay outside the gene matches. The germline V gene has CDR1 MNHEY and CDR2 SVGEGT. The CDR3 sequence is CASSYLAGGPRNEQFF. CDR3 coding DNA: TGTGCCAGCAGTTACCTAGCGGGAGGGCCAAGGAATGAGCAGTTCTTC.

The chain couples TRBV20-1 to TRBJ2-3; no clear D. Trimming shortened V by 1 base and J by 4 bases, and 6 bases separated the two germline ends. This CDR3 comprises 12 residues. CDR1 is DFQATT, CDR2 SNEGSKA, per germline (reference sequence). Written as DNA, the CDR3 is TGCAGTGCTAGAGTGACGGCAGATACGCAGTATTTT. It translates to CSARVTADTQYF.

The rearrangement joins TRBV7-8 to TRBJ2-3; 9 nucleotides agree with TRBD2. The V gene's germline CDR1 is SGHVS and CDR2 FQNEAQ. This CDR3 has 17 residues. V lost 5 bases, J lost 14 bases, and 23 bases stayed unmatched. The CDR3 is CASSLLGTSRSSRYAYF. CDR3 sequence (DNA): TGTGCCAGCAGCCTACTGGGGACTAGCAGATCCTCCAGATACGCGTATTTT. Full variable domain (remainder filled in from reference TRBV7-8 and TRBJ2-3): GAGVSQSPRYKVAKRGQDVALRCDPISGHVSLFWYQQALGQGPEFLTYFQNEAQLDKSGLPSDRFFAERPEGSVSTLKIQRTQQEDSAVYLCASSLLGTSRSSRYAYFGPGTRLTVL.

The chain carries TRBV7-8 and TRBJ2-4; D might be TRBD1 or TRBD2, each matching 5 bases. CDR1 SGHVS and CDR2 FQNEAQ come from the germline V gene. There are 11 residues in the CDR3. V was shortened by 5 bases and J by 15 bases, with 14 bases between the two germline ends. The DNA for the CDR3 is TGTGCCAGCAGCACGGGACGGGACCGGTACTTC. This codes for CASSTGRDRYF.

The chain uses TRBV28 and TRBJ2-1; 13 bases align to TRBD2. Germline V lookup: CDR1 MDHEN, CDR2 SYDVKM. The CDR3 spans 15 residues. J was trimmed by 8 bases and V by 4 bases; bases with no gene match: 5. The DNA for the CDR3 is TGTGCCAGCAGTTACGGGACTAGCGGGAAATATGAGCAGTTCTTC. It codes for CASSYGTSGKYEQFF.

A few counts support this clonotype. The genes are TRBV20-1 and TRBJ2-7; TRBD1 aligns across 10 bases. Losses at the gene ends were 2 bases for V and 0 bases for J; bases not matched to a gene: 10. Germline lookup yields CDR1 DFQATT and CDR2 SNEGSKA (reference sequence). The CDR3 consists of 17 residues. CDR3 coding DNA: TGCAGTGCTAGACGGACAGGGGGGAGCGGGTCCTCCTACGAGCAGTACTTC. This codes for CSARRTGGSGSSYEQYF.

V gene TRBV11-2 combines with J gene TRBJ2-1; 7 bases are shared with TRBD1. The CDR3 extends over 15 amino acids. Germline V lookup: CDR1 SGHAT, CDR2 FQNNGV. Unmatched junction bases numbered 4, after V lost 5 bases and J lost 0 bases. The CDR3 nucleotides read TGTGCCAGCAGCGCAAGACAGGGCTCCTACAATGAGCAGTTCTTC. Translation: CASSARQGSYNEQFF.

The CDR3 region has the DNA TGCAGCGTAAAGGGGACGGCACTCTATGGCTACACCTTC. It translates to CSVKGTALYGYTF. The gene calls are TRBV29-1 and TRBJ1-2, with D perhaps TRBD1 (5 bases). Germline loops: CDR1 SQVTM, CDR2 ANQGSEA. V lost 6 bases and J lost 4, with 15 bases in between. CDR3 length equals 13 residues.

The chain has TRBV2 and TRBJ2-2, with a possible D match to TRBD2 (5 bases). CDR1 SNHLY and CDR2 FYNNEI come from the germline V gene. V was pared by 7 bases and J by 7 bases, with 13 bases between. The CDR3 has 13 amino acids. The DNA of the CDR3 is TGTGCCAGCAATCCGGGGTGGATCGGGGAGCTGTTTTTT. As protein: CASNPGWIGELFF.

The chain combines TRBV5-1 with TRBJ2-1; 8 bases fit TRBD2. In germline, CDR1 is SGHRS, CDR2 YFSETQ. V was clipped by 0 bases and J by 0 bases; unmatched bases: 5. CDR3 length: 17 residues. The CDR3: CASSLGAGGGSYNEQFF. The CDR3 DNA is TGCGCCAGCAGCTTGGGGGCCGGGGGGGGCTCCTACAATGAGCAGTTCTTC.

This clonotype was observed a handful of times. CDR3 sequence reads: CASRFSPLNNEQFF. The CDR3 DNA reads TGCGCCAGCAGATTCTCTCCTCTCAACAATGAGCAGTTCTTC. This sequence joins TRBV4-1 and TRBJ2-1; D call uncertain. From germline, CDR1 is MGHRA and CDR2 YSYEKL. The V end lost 6 bases, the J end lost 5 bases, and 14 bases lay between the germline ends. The CDR3 contains 14 residues.